This TCR beta chain was recorded in a study of blood T cell repertoires in COVID-19. Study background: Samples representing acute and convalescent COVID-19 were sourced from the United States, Italy and Spain. Sources were T cells, B-cell-depleted T cells, or PBMCs; the material itself was cDNA or gDNA.

The germline V gene encodes CDR1 LGHNA and CDR2 YSLEER. This CDR3 has 16 amino acids. The ends lost 4 bases at V and 2 bases at J; junction bases unmatched: 8. Seattle participants joined during active infection and were tracked over time. Original data processing: The assay estimated nucleated cells by amplifying reference gene primers. Some clones are missing from TCRdb's copy, which holds only in-frame ones; the method was immunoSEQ multiplex PCR. From that table come the V and J calls and clone size; the DNA was used to work out D and trimming. The sample shows some 350,000 clones, about 90% of them seen only once.

Sequenced sample: peripheral blood. The sequence derives from a woman between 65 and 79 years old with COVID-19, enrolled during active disease. This chain joins TRBV4-3 and TRBJ2-7, with 10 bases aligning to TRBD1. In DNA, the CDR3 is TGCGCCAGCAGCCCCGTCTTGGGACAGGGGCCCTACGAGCAGTACTTC. Translating it yields CASSPVLGQGPYEQYF.